The 15 T cell receptor beta chains reported below all come from one sample, sequenced in a study of blood T cells in healthy people across ages. Primed by a sample-barcoded 5' primer and a J-beta primer mix, a second PCR proceeded for about 6 to 11 cycles. TCRdb re-analysed the 5' RACE reads in MiXCR, keeping a single row per CDR3 protein. The sample includes over a million distinct CDR3 sequences, roughly 64% of them seen just once. The source material was blood. These receptors were taken from a man aged 18 to 29 in good health.

The rearrangement links TRBV7-2 to TRBJ2-7, with TRBD1 identical over 7 bases. Germline loops: CDR1 SGHTA, CDR2 FQGNSA. V trimming: 4 bases; J trimming: 2 bases; junction bases outside the gene matches: 8. This CDR3 comprises 15 residues. CDR3 sequence reads: CASSWWGTATYEQYF. The DNA of the CDR3 is TGTGCCAGCAGCTGGTGGGGGACAGCCACCTACGAGCAGTACTTC.

This chain joins TRBV4-1 and TRBJ2-5; TRBD2 agrees at 8 bases. V lost 1 base to trimming and J lost 5 bases; unmatched junction nucleotides: 6. Looked up from germline, CDR1 is MGHRA and CDR2 is YSYEKL. The CDR3 runs 15 residues. The CDR3 spells CASSQGSGRRETQYF. The CDR3 DNA is TGCGCCAGCAGCCAAGGGAGCGGGAGACGCGAGACCCAGTACTTC.

This chain links TRBV25-1 with TRBJ1-1, with D maybe TRBD1 (5 bases). This CDR3 is built from 13 residues. CDR1 and CDR2 from the germline V gene are MGHDK and SYGVNS. The V end was cut by 7 bases, the J end by 1 base, with 10 bases between. The DNA for the CDR3 is TGTGCCAGCACTGTTGGGGGGAACACTGAAGCTTTCTTT. Translation gives CASTVGGNTEAFF.

This chain connects TRBV20-1 to TRBJ1-5; D is perhaps TRBD1 (6 bases). The CDR3 contains 15 residues. V lost 4 bases, J lost 0 bases, and 13 bases lay in between. The germline gives CDR1 DFQATT, CDR2 SNEGSKA (reference sequence). CDR3 region: CSATGASYSNQPQHF. In DNA form, the CDR3 reads TGCAGTGCTACAGGGGCTTCATATAGCAATCAGCCCCAGCATTTT.

The V gene is TRBV28, the J gene TRBJ2-4; 7 bases match TRBD1. CDR1 and CDR2 from the germline V gene are MDHEN and SYDVKM. The CDR3 has 16 amino acids. Trimming at V came to 2 bases and at J to 13 bases, leaving 17 bases not matched to a gene. CDR3 sequence (DNA): TGTGCCAGCAGTTTAAGGTGCCGCGACAGGGAGCAAGAGCAGTACTTC. Translation: CASSLRCRDREQEQYF.

V usage is TRBV12-3 or TRBV12-4 and J usage is TRBJ2-7; unclear D gene. Trimming removed 1 base at V and 2 bases at J, with 9 bases between. This CDR3 is built from 14 residues. The CDR3 sequence is CASSLGLGPYEQYF. The CDR3 nucleotides are TGTGCCAGCAGTTTAGGTCTAGGGCCCTACGAGCAGTACTTC.

This sequence joins TRBV27 and TRBJ2-7; TRBD1 might be the D (6 bases). Germline-derived CDR1 and CDR2 are MNHEY and SMNVEV (reference sequence). This CDR3 spans 13 amino acids. V lost 6 bases and J lost 6, with 15 bases in between. CDR3 nucleotides: TGTGCCAGCAGACGGGGACATGAAGTCGAGCAGTACTTC. Protein: CASRRGHEVEQYF.

The chain has TRBV29-1 and TRBJ2-7; the match to TRBD1 covers 7 bases. Trimming at V came to 5 bases and at J to 3 bases, leaving 7 bases not matched to a gene. This CDR3 comprises 13 residues. The germline CDR1 and CDR2 sequences are SQVTM and ANQGSEA. CDR3 coding DNA: TGCAGCGTTACGGACAGGCGATTCTACGAGCAGTACTTC. Its translation is CSVTDRRFYEQYF.

This clonotype showed up just a few times. This chain connects TRBV7-2 to TRBJ2-3; 7 bases agree with TRBD2. Trimming removed 3 bases from V and 6 bases from J; junction bases left unmatched: 3. Per germline, CDR1 SGHTA and CDR2 FQGNSA. The CDR3 runs 13 residues. The CDR3 DNA reads TGTGCCAGCAGCTTGACTAGCAGGGATACGCAGTATTTT. Translation: CASSLTSRDTQYF.

This clonotype was seen a handful of times. The CDR3 nucleotides read TGTGCCAGCAGCGCCCTGAGCGGGATGGGGGAGACCCAGTACTTC. Encoded protein: CASSALSGMGETQYF. The chain has TRBV9 and TRBJ2-5; 7 bases line up with TRBD2. Germline-derived CDR1 and CDR2 are SGDLS and YYNGEE. The CDR3 is made up of 15 amino acids. V gave up 3 bases and J gave up 5 bases; unmatched junction bases: 10.

Note on this clonotype: This may come from a read error, since a much larger clone is one base off. The chain joins TRBV12-3 or TRBV12-4 to TRBJ2-4; 7 nucleotides line up with TRBD2. CDR3 length: 14 residues. The junction had 10 bases not matched to a gene; V was cut back by 1 base and J by 13 bases. CDR3 nucleotides: TGTGCCAGCAGTTTAGGGCGGGAGACCAATGAGCAGTACTTC. It yields the protein CASSLGRETNEQYF.

V is TRBV7-6 and J is TRBJ2-3; TRBD1 matches 9 bases. The CDR3 loop spans 16 amino acids. The V gene's germline CDR1 is SGHVS and CDR2 FNYEAQ. The J segment lost 4 bases and the V segment lost 5 bases, leaving 10 bases of the junction unmatched. The CDR3 DNA sequence: TGTGCCAGCAGCCCGGGACAGGGCCCTCCGGCAGATACGCAGTATTTT. The encoded protein is CASSPGQGPPADTQYF.

Points on this clonotype: At one boundary the junction diverges from the germline segment, which might be a read error. The J gene is TRBJ2-2, the V gene TRBV12-3 or TRBV12-4, with D possibly TRBD2 on 5 matching bases. This CDR3 is 14 amino acids long. The CDR3 is CASKQLSNTGELFF. Written as DNA, the CDR3 is TGTGCCAGCAAACAGCTTTCAAACACCGGGGAACTGTTTTTT.

Only a few counts were recorded for this clonotype. The rearrangement uses TRBV29-1 and TRBJ2-5; D unresolved. The ends were cut back, 4 bases at V and 11 bases at J, with 11 bases in the middle. Germline V gene lookup returns CDR1 SQVTM and CDR2 ANQGSEA. This CDR3 is built from 10 residues. The CDR3 bases are TGCAGCGTTGGATTCGAAGAGCAGTACTTC. It translates to CSVGFEEQYF.

V and J are TRBV20-1 and TRBJ2-7; D gene uncertain. Germline V gene data show CDR1 as DFQATT and CDR2 as SNEGSKA (reference sequence). The V end lost 4 bases, the J end lost 5 bases, and 9 bases lay between the germline ends. The CDR3 runs to 11 residues. This CDR3 is CSATRNHEQYF. CDR3 sequence (DNA): TGCAGTGCTACTAGGAACCACGAGCAGTACTTC.